The clone carrying this T cell receptor beta chain was picked up one time. This entry comes from a study of blood T cell repertoires in COVID-19. As for the study in general: Donors in the United States, Italy and Spain gave samples during acute or convalescent COVID-19.

The assay was immunoSEQ multiplex PCR, and TCRdb's table has in-frame clones only and misses some. Among about 94,000 clones listed, about 74% were seen once. The sample consisted of peripheral blood. The receptor was isolated from a man aged 65 to 79 with COVID-19, enrolled during active disease.

The CDR3, as DNA: TGCGCCAGCAGCTTGACGTCTAGCGGGAGTTGGGCACAAGATACGCAGTATTTT. It encodes CASSLTSSGSWAQDTQYF. The chain is built from TRBV5-1 and TRBJ2-3; TRBD2 matches 10 bases. CDR1 is SGHRS and CDR2 is YFSETQ in the germline V gene. This CDR3 is built from 18 residues. With 1 base clipped from V and 5 bases from J, the junction kept 13 bases outside the gene matches. Full variable domain (remainder filled in from reference TRBV5-1 and TRBJ2-3): KAGVTQTPRYLIKTRGQQVTLSCSPISGHRSVSWYQQTPGQGLQFLFEYFSETQRNKGNFPGRFSGRQFSNSRSEMNVSTLELGDSALYLCASSLTSSGSWAQDTQYFGPGTRLTVL.